Below, 14 T cell receptor beta chains from the same sample are listed, as sequenced in a study of T cell repertoires in cytomegalovirus infection. One entry per CDR3 protein, called by TCRdb with MiXCR from the reads. The sample yields about 700,000 distinct CDR3 sequences, 30% to 35% seen once. Their antigens are not known. This specimen was cultured PBMCs, taken from culture after CMV antigen stimulation. The origin of the receptors is a human donor in good health (CMV status not recorded). Some clones in this sample may be carry-over from other donors' samples.

The CDR3 region has the DNA TGTGCCAGCAGCTTAGCGCTAAGGACACGCTACGAGCAGTACTTC. This encodes CASSLALRTRYEQYF. The chain links TRBV7-8 to TRBJ2-7; D may be TRBD1 (5 bases). Deletions cut 0 bases from V and 3 bases from J, with 12 bases between. CDR1 and CDR2 from the germline V gene are SGHVS and FQNEAQ. CDR3 length: 15 amino acids.

The chain recombines TRBV28 with TRBJ2-4; D unresolved. The V and J ends lost 6 bases and 11 bases respectively, with 11 bases between them. The CDR3 is made up of 11 amino acids. From germline, CDR1 is MDHEN and CDR2 SYDVKM. CDR3 sequence: CASRSSLFQYF. The CDR3 region has the DNA TGTGCCAGCAGATCAAGTCTGTTTCAGTACTTC. Based on the CDR3 plus reference TRBV28 and TRBJ2-4, the full variable domain is DVKVTQSSRYLVKRTGEKVFLECVQDMDHENMFWYRQDPGLGLRLIYFSYDVKMKEKGDIPEGYSVSREKKERFSLILESASTNQTSMYLCASRSSLFQYFGAGTRLSVL.

The rearrangement links TRBV7-6 to TRBJ2-6; D not resolved. The CDR3 spans 15 residues. In germline, CDR1 is SGHVS, CDR2 FNYEAQ. Trimming shortened V by 2 bases and J by 0 bases, and 5 bases separated the two germline ends. The CDR3 spells CASSLRISGANVLTF. In DNA form, the CDR3 reads TGTGCCAGCAGCTTAAGAATCTCTGGGGCCAACGTCCTGACTTTC.

This clonotype was detected a few times. The V gene is TRBV7-2, the J gene TRBJ2-3; D ambiguous. This CDR3 has 15 residues. CDR1 is SGHTA and CDR2 is FQGNSA in the germline V gene. Trimming left V 5 bases short and J 2 bases short, with 14 bases between. CDR3 nucleotides: TGTGCCAGCAGCAATTCCGGCAACCCCACAGATACGCAGTATTTT. It specifies CASSNSGNPTDTQYF. The full variable domain, in which reference TRBV7-2 and TRBJ2-3 provide the parts outside the CDR3, is GAGVSQSPSNKVTEKGKDVELRCDPISGHTALYWYRQSLGQGLEFLIYFQGNSAPDKSGLPSDRFSAERTGGSVSTLTIQRTQQEDSAVYLCASSNSGNPTDTQYFGPGTRLTVL.

V gene TRBV20-1 combines with J gene TRBJ1-5, with no clear D. Trimming shortened V by 6 bases and J by 2 bases, and 11 bases separated the two germline ends. CDR3 length: 13 amino acids. The V gene's germline CDR1 is DFQATT and CDR2 SNEGSKA (reference sequence). The CDR3 sequence: CSAKREGNQPQHF. In DNA, the CDR3 is TGCAGTGCCAAAAGGGAGGGCAATCAGCCCCAGCATTTT.

In this sample, this clonotype turned up many times. V and J are TRBV7-2 and TRBJ2-7, with D hard to call. V lost 4 bases to trimming and J lost 0 bases, with 13 bases between them. This CDR3 is built from 15 residues. Looked up from germline, CDR1 is SGHTA and CDR2 is FQGNSA. The CDR3 region has the DNA TGTGCCAGCAGCTCATTCGCAGGAAACTCCTACGAGCAGTACTTC. Protein sequence: CASSSFAGNSYEQYF.

This chain links TRBV7-2 with TRBJ2-2, with 14 nucleotides matching TRBD2. The V gene end was trimmed by 5 bases and the J gene end by 4 bases; junction bases not matched to a gene: 3. This CDR3 has 16 residues. Looked up from germline, CDR1 is SGHTA and CDR2 is FQGNSA. The CDR3 loop reads CASSRLAGGLTGELFF. CDR3 in DNA: TGTGCCAGCAGCCGACTAGCGGGAGGGCTCACCGGGGAGCTGTTTTTT.

This clonotype was detected many times. The rearrangement links TRBV7-2 to TRBJ2-6; D remains ambiguous. Germline V lookup: CDR1 SGHTA, CDR2 FQGNSA. This CDR3 comprises 18 residues. The V and J ends lost 2 bases and 2 bases respectively, with 16 bases between them. CDR3 nucleotide sequence: TGTGCCAGCAGCTTATCCCTCCGACAAAGCGCTGGGGCCAACGTCCTGACTTTC. It encodes CASSLSLRQSAGANVLTF.

The table lists this clonotype with many counts. J is TRBJ1-4 and V is TRBV4-1, with TRBD1 as a possible D gene (5 bases). From germline, CDR1 is MGHRA and CDR2 YSYEKL. V dropped 1 base and J dropped 8 bases, with 11 bases sitting between them. This CDR3 region has 14 residues. Here the CDR3 DNA reads TGCGCCAGCAGCCAAGCAAGGGGTCGAGAAAAACTGTTTTTT. Protein: CASSQARGREKLFF.

This clonotype came up a few times. This chain uses TRBV12-5 with TRBJ2-1, with a weak D call TRBD2 (6 bases). V lost 7 bases and J 4 bases, leaving 14 bases between the germline ends. Germline V gives CDR1 LGHNT, CDR2 FRNRAP. The CDR3 is 14 residues long. The CDR3 bases are TGTGCTAGTGCATTGAGGGAGGTATACAATGAGCAGTTCTTC. Protein product: CASALREVYNEQFF. Using reference TRBV12-5 and TRBJ2-1 for the parts outside the CDR3, the full variable domain is DARVTQTPRHKVTEMGQEVTMRCQPILGHNTVFWYRQTMMQGLELLAYFRNRAPLDDSGMPKDRFSAEMPDATLATLKIQPSEPRDSAVYFCASALREVYNEQFFGPGTRLTVL.

J is TRBJ1-5 and V is TRBV12-3 or TRBV12-4, with D possibly TRBD1 on 5 matching bases. Trimming shortened V by 8 bases and J by 2 bases, and 19 bases separated the two germline ends. This CDR3 region has 16 residues. The CDR3 DNA sequence: TGTGCCAGCGGAGGCGGGGCCACCGGGGGCAATCAGCCCCAGCATTTT. Translated: CASGGGATGGNQPQHF.

This clonotype occurred a few times. The chain recombines TRBV4-1 with TRBJ2-7; D could derive from TRBD1 or TRBD2 (5 bases each). Trimming shortened V by 0 bases and J by 2 bases, and 14 bases separated the two germline ends. The CDR3 sequence is 16 residues long. Germline CDR1 reads MGHRA; CDR2 reads YSYEKL. CDR3 DNA sequence: TGCGCCAGCAGCCAAGACCCCTTGGGACGGACCTACGAGCAGTACTTC. Its translation is CASSQDPLGRTYEQYF.

The table lists this clonotype with many counts. J is TRBJ2-7 and V is TRBV7-6, with 7 bases matching TRBD2. Germline values: CDR1 SGHVS, CDR2 FNYEAQ. V trimming: 4 bases; J trimming: 4 bases; junction bases outside the gene matches: 10. The length of the CDR3 is 15 residues. The CDR3 nucleotides read TGTGCCAGCAGCTCCGGGACTAACCTCAATTACGAGCAGTACTTC. It is translated as CASSSGTNLNYEQYF.

The V and J genes are TRBV20-1 and TRBJ2-1; D is unclear. CDR3 length: 14 amino acids. Germline loops: CDR1 DFQATT, CDR2 SNEGSKA (reference sequence). The V gene lost 0 bases and the J gene lost 5 bases, with 11 bases spanning the gap. This CDR3 reads CSARDWHLHNEQFF. The CDR3 DNA reads as TGCAGTGCTAGAGATTGGCACCTTCACAATGAGCAGTTCTTC.